The rows below give T cell receptor beta chains drawn from one sample of a study of cytomegalovirus exposure and HLA in healthy donors. Sequenced by immunoSEQ multiplex PCR; TCRdb stores in-frame clones only, minus some. The sample records 81,000 or so clones, around four fifths being singletons. What was sequenced was PBMCs. Every receptor here comes from a man in his fifties or sixties in good health and CMV-seropositive. Both conserved end residues are part of each CDR3. A D gene is named only where the DNA matches it firmly. Clone size is not always given. Where it is, it says once, few, many or a class for expanded clones.

TRBD1	.	TRBV5-6	TRBJ2-1	CASSPLRQGEEQFF	TGTGCCAGCAGCCCCCTCCGACAGGGAGAAGAGCAGTTCTTC
.	.	TRBV29-1	TRBJ2-7	CSVEKANLVREQYF	TGCAGCGTTGAAAAAGCCAACCTTGTCCGCGAGCAGTACTTC
TRBD2	.	TRBV11-2	TRBJ2-3	CASSPSGATDTQYF	TGTGCCAGCAGCCCAAGCGGGGCCACAGATACGCAGTATTTT
.	.	TRBV10-3	TRBJ1-4	CAISESGMPLFF	TGTGCCATCAGTGAGTCGGGCATGCCACTGTTTTTT
TRBD1	few	TRBV29-1	TRBJ2-7	CSVAAGGSEQYF	TGCAGCGTTGCAGCAGGGGGTAGTGAGCAGTACTTC
.	once	TRBV7-8	TRBJ2-1	CASSLAGDPYNEQFF	TGTGCCAGCAGCTTAGCGGGAGACCCCTACAATGAGCAGTTCTTC
.	.	TRBV12-5	TRBJ2-1	CASGLIGTSNEQFF	TGTGCTAGTGGTTTGATCGGGACAAGCAATGAGCAGTTCTTC
.	.	TRBV30	TRBJ2-5	CACNEAASPQETQYF	TGTGCCTGTAACGAGGCGGCTAGCCCGCAAGAGACCCAGTACTTC
TRBD2	.	TRBV7-9	TRBJ2-1	CASSPPLAGGENEQFF	TGTGCCAGCAGCCCACCCCTAGCGGGAGGAGAGAATGAGCAGTTCTTC
.	once	TRBV18	TRBJ1-1	CASSPLTGSTEAFF	TGTGCCAGCTCACCACTGACGGGGAGCACTGAAGCTTTCTTT
.	.	TRBV27	TRBJ1-1	CASSLLGAYPFEAFF	TGTGCCAGCAGTTTATTGGGCGCGTATCCTTTTGAAGCTTTCTTT
TRBD2	.	TRBV2	TRBJ2-3	CASSSRLAGETDTQYF	TGTGCCAGCAGTTCCAGACTAGCGGGAGAGACAGATACGCAGTATTTT
.	.	TRBV2	TRBJ1-1	CASSPGVTGTEAFF	TGTGCCAGCAGTCCAGGGGTTACAGGCACTGAAGCTTTCTTT